One and the same sample provided the 2 T cell receptor beta chains below, sequenced in a study of T-cell reconstitution after alpha-beta-depleted transplantation in children. Molecular barcoding with unique molecular identifiers was used for the TCRbeta library. TCRdb fed the PCR reads into MiXCR, producing one record per CDR3 protein. Among about 580,000 distinct CDR3 sequences listed, roughly 23% were seen once. Source: PBMCs, mostly from graft donor cells, taken 360 days after TCRalphabeta/CD19-depleted stem cell transplant. The origin of the receptors is a boy under two years old who had a stem cell transplant for acute myeloid leukemia, so the T cells may come from the graft donor.

This clonotype was recorded many times. The J gene is TRBJ2-2, the V gene TRBV12-3 or TRBV12-4, with TRBD1 as a possible D gene (6 bases). Trimming left V 1 base short and J 3 bases short, with 9 bases between. The CDR3 covers 15 residues. CDR3 sequence reads: CASSLGGGDTGELFF. In DNA form, the CDR3 reads TGTGCCAGCAGTTTAGGAGGGGGTGACACCGGGGAGCTGTTTTTT.

This rearrangement joins TRBV7-2 to TRBJ2-5, with 11 positions matching TRBD1. CDR1 is SGHTA, CDR2 FQGNSA, per germline. The CDR3 is 16 amino acids. Losses at the gene ends were 2 bases for V and 4 bases for J; bases not matched to a gene: 6. The CDR3 sequence: CASSLPSGTGGETQYF. The CDR3, as DNA: TGTGCCAGCAGCTTACCCTCGGGGACAGGGGGAGAGACCCAGTACTTC.